Below are 23 T cell receptor beta chains sequenced from a single sample in a study of response to subunit inactivated influenza vaccine. TCRdb recomputed calls from the RT-PCR reads with MiXCR, one row per CDR3 protein. The sample lists around 500,000 distinct CDR3 sequences; approximately 9.9% were seen once. This sample comprised PBMCs from blood, obtained roughly 45 days after vaccination. These receptors all come from a man aged 45-65 years who received an inactivated influenza vaccine.

This clonotype was observed a few times. The rearrangement links TRBV6-5 to TRBJ2-2, with 10 positions matching TRBD2. V was pared by 7 bases and J by 5 bases, with 10 bases of the junction left unmatched. CDR3 length: 16 amino acids. CDR1 is MNHEY, CDR2 SVGAGI, per germline. The CDR3 loop is CASNSAGGPRTGELFF. As DNA, the CDR3 is TGTGCCAGCAATTCAGCGGGAGGGCCTCGGACCGGGGAGCTGTTTTTT.

V is TRBV7-3 and J is TRBJ2-5; TRBD2 might be the D (7 bases). The CDR3 is made up of 16 amino acids. V was pared by 6 bases and J by 3 bases, with 20 bases between. Per germline, CDR1 SGHTA and CDR2 FQGTGA. CDR3 nucleotides: TGTGCCAGCAGGAAACGAGGGGGAGGGCCGGAAGAGACCCAGTACTTC. Translation gives CASRKRGGGPEETQYF.

This clonotype was counted once. Relative to the germline gene, one junction end is altered; a read error may explain this. This sequence joins TRBV28 and TRBJ2-7; no reliable D call. The length of the CDR3 is 12 residues. Germline lookup yields CDR1 MDHEN and CDR2 SYDVKM. CDR3 sequence reads: CASSLPRYEKYF. The CDR3 nucleotides read TGTGCCAGCAGTTTGCCGCGGTACGAGAAGTACTTC.

This clonotype showed up just a few times. The chain is built from TRBV4-2 and TRBJ2-3; 7 positions match TRBD2. In germline, CDR1 is LGHNA, CDR2 YNFKEQ. J was trimmed by 1 base and V by 5 bases; bases with no gene match: 3. The CDR3 covers 14 residues. The CDR3 DNA reads as TGTGCCAGCAGCAAACGGGGGGGCACAGATACGCAGTATTTT. Protein product: CASSKRGGTDTQYF.

This clonotype occurred many times. This chain uses TRBV5-6 with TRBJ1-1; TRBD1 might be the D (5 bases). Germline loops: CDR1 SGHDT, CDR2 YYEEEE. The CDR3 totals 14 residues. V was shortened by 5 bases and J by 0 bases, with 11 bases between the two germline ends. The CDR3: CASRPGGLNTEAFF. The CDR3 DNA follows: TGTGCCAGCAGGCCCGGGGGGTTGAACACTGAAGCTTTCTTT.

The chain combines TRBV5-6 with TRBJ2-1, with 9 bases fitting TRBD2. Per the germline V gene, CDR1 is SGHDT and CDR2 is YYEEEE. After removal of 4 bases from V and 2 bases from J, the junction contained 7 bases not matched to a gene. The CDR3 runs to 16 residues. The CDR3 here is CASSRRASGTYNEQFF. The DNA for the CDR3 is TGTGCCAGCAGCCGGAGGGCTAGCGGGACCTACAATGAGCAGTTCTTC.

This clonotype was picked up many times. The V call is TRBV7-2, the J call TRBJ2-1, with 7 bases that match TRBD1. This CDR3 is built from 14 residues. CDR1 and CDR2 from the germline V gene are SGHTA and FQGNSA. V shed 5 bases and J 4 bases; nucleotides not matched to a gene: 5. The CDR3 is CASSRAQGYNEQFF. CDR3 bases: TGTGCCAGCAGCCGAGCACAGGGGTACAATGAGCAGTTCTTC.

J is TRBJ2-7 and V is TRBV29-1, with 11 nucleotides matching TRBD2. There are 14 residues in the CDR3. V lost 4 bases to trimming and J lost 5 bases; unmatched junction nucleotides: 7. Germline CDR1 reads SQVTM; CDR2 reads ANQGSEA. CDR3 bases: TGCAGCGTTGTAGCGGGAGGGAGGTGGGACGAGCAGTACTTC. It specifies CSVVAGGRWDEQYF.

The sample holds a few counts of this clonotype. This chain joins TRBV7-9 and TRBJ2-7, with 7 bases lining up with TRBD1. Germline trimming cut 1 base from V and 4 bases from J; bases unmatched to any gene: 4. The germline V gene encodes CDR1 SEHNR and CDR2 FQNEAQ (reference sequence). There are 14 residues in the CDR3. CDR3 protein: CASSLGRQGYEQYF. DNA of the CDR3: TGTGCCAGCAGCTTAGGCAGACAGGGATACGAGCAGTACTTC.

This sequence joins TRBV11-2 and TRBJ1-4; no definite D call. From germline, CDR1 is SGHAT and CDR2 FQNNGV. The CDR3 sequence is 11 residues long. V was pared by 1 base and J by 10 bases, with 4 bases between. The CDR3 sequence is CASSLVGKLFF. The CDR3, as DNA: TGTGCCAGCAGCTTAGTTGGAAAACTGTTTTTT. Drawing the rest from reference TRBV11-2 and TRBJ1-4, the complete variable domain is EAGVAQSPRYKIIEKRQSVAFWCNPISGHATLYWYQQILGQGPKLLIQFQNNGVVDDSQLPKDRFSAERLKGVDSTLKIQPAKLEDSAVYLCASSLVGKLFFGSGTQLSVL.

V gene TRBV20-1 combines with J gene TRBJ2-1; 10 bases match TRBD2. This CDR3 is built from 14 residues. With V trimmed by 0 bases and J by 8 bases, 4 bases remained unmatched. Per the germline V gene, CDR1 is DFQATT and CDR2 is SNEGSKA (reference sequence). CDR3 in amino acids: CSARDRTSGDEQFF. The CDR3 nucleotides read TGCAGTGCTAGAGATCGGACTAGCGGCGATGAGCAGTTCTTC.

The chain carries TRBV2 and TRBJ1-6, with 8 bases lining up with TRBD1. The CDR3 runs 15 residues. Losses at the gene ends were 5 bases for V and 9 bases for J; bases not matched to a gene: 9. In germline, CDR1 is SNHLY, CDR2 FYNNEI. This CDR3 reads CASSLRTGLVSPLHF. The DNA for the CDR3 is TGTGCCAGCAGTCTTAGGACAGGGTTGGTTTCACCCCTCCACTTT.

The chain carries TRBV12-3 or TRBV12-4 and TRBJ2-1; unclear D gene. The CDR3 loop spans 15 amino acids. Between the trimmed V and J ends, which lost 2 bases and 6 bases, there was a span of 14 bases. The CDR3 DNA sequence: TGTGCCAGCAGTTTAATTGGTGTGGCCTGCAATGAGCAGTTCTTC. It specifies CASSLIGVACNEQFF.

V gene TRBV24-1 combines with J gene TRBJ2-3; the D is unclear. Germline lookup yields CDR1 KGHDR and CDR2 SFDVKD. V was clipped by 3 bases and J by 2 bases, with 14 bases between them. CDR3 size: 16 residues. The CDR3 bases are TGTGCCACCAGTGATCCCGGCGCTTACCCCACAGATACGCAGTATTTT. It is translated as CATSDPGAYPTDTQYF.

This clonotype was seen a few times. Germline and junction disagree at one end, which may indicate a read error. The CDR3 loop is CASTLAGRTGYTF. Here the CDR3 DNA reads TGTGCCAGCACCTTAGCAGGGCGGACTGGCTACACCTTC. This chain connects TRBV7-2 to TRBJ1-2; tentative D call: TRBD1 (5 bases). CDR3 size: 13 residues. Germline loops: CDR1 SGHTA, CDR2 FQGNSA.

This clonotype was seen only a few times. The genes are TRBV20-1 and TRBJ2-7, with D possibly being TRBD1 or TRBD2 (5 bases each). The V gene's germline CDR1 is DFQATT and CDR2 SNEGSKA (reference sequence). This CDR3 is 14 amino acids long. Trimming took off 6 bases at V and 3 bases at J, with 18 bases between the two ends. The DNA of the CDR3 is TGCAGTGCAAGGGATGGGGGATCTGACTACGAGCAGTACTTC. This sequence encodes CSARDGGSDYEQYF.

In DNA form, the CDR3 reads TGTGCCAGCAGCAACTTCCCGACTAGCGGGGGGTACAATGAGCAGTTCTTC. Translating it yields CASSNFPTSGGYNEQFF. The J gene is TRBJ2-1, the V gene TRBV7-2; 13 nucleotides agree with TRBD2. The J segment lost 4 bases and the V segment lost 5 bases, leaving 8 bases of the junction unmatched. CDR1 and CDR2 (germline): SGHTA, FQGNSA. The CDR3 length is 17 residues.

This clonotype was counted ten times or more. The gene calls are TRBV29-1 and TRBJ2-5; 9 nucleotides align to TRBD2. CDR1 is SQVTM, CDR2 ANQGSEA, per germline. V lost 0 bases and J lost 5; bases outside the gene matches: 10. The CDR3 extends over 16 amino acids. CDR3: CSVEEMGLAGRETQYF. In DNA, the CDR3 is TGCAGCGTTGAAGAGATGGGCCTAGCGGGGAGGGAGACCCAGTACTTC.

The chain is built from TRBV7-9 and TRBJ2-5; possible D gene TRBD1, 5 bases. Per the germline V gene, CDR1 is SEHNR and CDR2 is FQNEAQ (reference sequence). V lost 4 bases and J 3 bases, leaving 15 bases between the germline ends. The CDR3 runs 15 residues. CDR3 DNA: TGTGCCAGCAGCTCTACCGCCGCAGGGAAAGAGACCCAGTACTTC. It encodes CASSSTAAGKETQYF.

This rearrangement joins TRBV4-2 to TRBJ2-1; D gene unclear. V lost 1 base and J lost 6, with 7 bases in between. CDR1 is LGHNA and CDR2 is YNFKEQ in the germline V gene. The CDR3 is made up of 13 amino acids. The CDR3 loop reads CASSQALPNEQFF. The CDR3 DNA is TGTGCCAGCAGCCAAGCACTCCCCAATGAGCAGTTCTTC.

The chain employs TRBV29-1 and TRBJ2-5, with 7 bases fitting TRBD2. The CDR3 has 14 residues. Germline lookup yields CDR1 SQVTM and CDR2 ANQGSEA. V trimming: 8 bases; J trimming: 5 bases; junction bases outside the gene matches: 14. CDR3 nucleotide sequence: TGCAGCCAAAGGTTCAGGCGGGAGCGGGAGACCCAGTACTTC. Encoded protein: CSQRFRRERETQYF. Drawing the rest from reference TRBV29-1 and TRBJ2-5, the complete variable domain is SAVISQKPSRDICQRGTSLTIQCQVDSQVTMMFWYRQQPGQSLTLIATANQGSEATYESGFVIDKFPISRPNLTFSTLTVSNMSPEDSSIYLCSQRFRRERETQYFGPGTRLLVL.

This clonotype appeared many times. V usage is TRBV28 and J usage is TRBJ2-1; 9 bases agree with TRBD1. This CDR3 contains 18 residues. Germline values: CDR1 MDHEN, CDR2 SYDVKM. Germline trimming cut 6 bases from V and 0 bases from J; bases unmatched to any gene: 12. The CDR3 loop reads CASSSGQGIMSSYNEQFF. The CDR3 DNA is TGTGCCAGCAGCTCCGGACAGGGGATCATGAGCTCCTACAATGAGCAGTTCTTC.

This clonotype showed up just a few times. V usage is TRBV14 and J usage is TRBJ2-7; tentatively, D is TRBD1 (5 bases). This CDR3 has 17 amino acids. Trimming removed 1 base from V and 0 bases from J, with 16 bases in between. CDR1 and CDR2 from the germline V gene are SGHDN and FVKESK. The CDR3 DNA reads as TGTGCCAGCAGCCAAGGACGGACATTTCAGGCCTCCTACGAGCAGTACTTC. It yields the protein CASSQGRTFQASYEQYF.